Listed below are T cell receptor beta chains from one sample, sequenced in a study of T cell repertoires in cytomegalovirus infection. These TCRs are of unknown antigen specificity. TCRdb processed the reads anew with MiXCR; each CDR3 protein has one entry. In the table there are some 480,000 distinct CDR3 sequences, 25% to 35% of which are singletons. Source: cultured PBMCs, taken from culture after CMV antigen stimulation. These receptors were obtained from a human donor in good health (CMV status not recorded). Some clones in this sample may be carry-over from other donors' samples. Both conserved end residues are part of each CDR3. Each record gives: D gene, J gene, clone size, V gene, CDR3 DNA, CDR3 protein. A D gene is named only where the DNA matches it firmly. A clone size is listed for some rows: how often the clone was seen (once, few, many), or a class if it is expanded.

NA	TRBJ2-1	NA	TRBV12-3/TRBV12-4	TGTGCCAGCAGCGAGGGGTCCAATACCTACAATGAGCAGTTCTTC	CASSEGSNTYNEQFF
TRBD1	TRBJ1-1	NA	TRBV29-1	TGCAGCGTCGTGACAGGGGGATCGAACACTGAAGCTTTCTTT	CSVVTGGSNTEAFF
NA	TRBJ2-1	few	TRBV18	TGTGCCAGCTCACCACGTCAACTAGCCCAATCCAACAATGAGCAGTTCTTC	CASSPRQLAQSNNEQFF
NA	TRBJ2-1	many	TRBV7-8	TGTGCCAGCAGCTTAATCCCAGGGCAAGGCAATGAGCAGTTCTTC	CASSLIPGQGNEQFF
NA	TRBJ2-1	many	TRBV7-2	TGTGCCAGCAGCTCACAGGCTAGCGCATCCTACAATGAGCAGTTCTTC	CASSSQASASYNEQFF
TRBD1	TRBJ2-1	many	TRBV7-9	TGTGCCAGCAGCTTACCCCGGACAGGGGGCAGGACCTACAATGAGCAGTTCTTC	CASSLPRTGGRTYNEQFF
TRBD2	TRBJ2-3	NA	TRBV2	TGTGCCAGCAGGGGACTAGCGGGCGACTATACGCAGTATTTT	CASRGLAGDYTQYF
NA	TRBJ1-5	NA	TRBV18	TGTGCCAGCTCACCCCGGGACGCAGTAAATCAGCCCCAGCATTTT	CASSPRDAVNQPQHF
TRBD1	TRBJ1-5	many	TRBV12-3/TRBV12-4	TGTGCCAGCAGACGCGACAGGGGAAATCAGCCCCAGCATTTT	CASRRDRGNQPQHF
TRBD1	TRBJ1-1	NA	TRBV6-2/TRBV6-3	TGTGCCAGCGGCGACCCCAGGACAGGGTCTGCGAACACTGAAGCTTTCTTT	CASGDPRTGSANTEAFF
NA	TRBJ1-3	NA	TRBV12-3/TRBV12-4	TGTGCCAGCAGTCCCCGGATGGGACTGACCTCTGGAAACACCATATATTTT	CASSPRMGLTSGNTIYF
TRBD2	TRBJ2-2	many	TRBV7-8	TGTGCCAGCAGCCGCTCGCTTGGGCTAGCGGGAGGCACACCCACCGGGGAGCTGTTTTTT	CASSRSLGLAGGTPTGELFF
TRBD2	TRBJ2-7	NA	TRBV12-3/TRBV12-4	TGTGCCAGCAGTTTAATTGTCCCGGGGGGCGAGCAGTACTTC	CASSLIVPGGEQYF
TRBD2	TRBJ2-7	few	TRBV7-6	TGTGCCAGCAGCCCCCGGGGGGCGGGAGGGAGCTACGAGCAGTACTTC	CASSPRGAGGSYEQYF
TRBD1	TRBJ2-7	many	TRBV7-2	TGTGCCAGCAGCTTCGGACAGGCCTACGAGCAGTACTTC	CASSFGQAYEQYF
NA	TRBJ1-3	many	TRBV19	TGTGCCAGTAGTGTCGACGGTGGAAACACCATATATTTT	CASSVDGGNTIYF
NA	TRBJ2-2	few	TRBV11-3	TGTGCCAGCACCCTTCGAGGGGCCGGGGAGCTGTTTTTT	CASTLRGAGELFF
NA	TRBJ2-5	NA	TRBV11-3	TGTGCCAGCAGCATCAGGGGGGGGCGAGAGACCCAGTACTTC	CASSIRGGRETQYF